This TCR beta chain was sequenced during a study of spatial heterogeneity in lung cancer. Every TCR cDNA molecule carried a tag that served as a unique molecular identifier. TCRdb ran MiXCR on the 5' RACE reads and lists one entry per CDR3 protein. The repertoire includes about 92,000 distinct CDR3 sequences, 10% to 15% of them detected once, and about two fifths sits in the top ten. The sample holds many counts of this clonotype. The antigen remains unidentified. Study-level results: At resection, ubiquitous expanded tumor TCRs appeared in blood more than at follow-up.

J was trimmed by 3 bases and V by 6 bases; bases with no gene match: 5. Germline CDR1 SGHRS, CDR2 YFSETQ. The CDR3 is 15 residues long. Time point denoted: sample taken at primary tumor resection. The cohort: approximately 66 early-stage, untreated non-small cell lung cancer patients. TCRs were sequenced from unsorted whole RNA of tumor, nontumor lung or PBMC. The V gene is TRBV5-1, the J gene TRBJ2-1; TRBD2 agrees at 11 bases. This receptor was taken from a male donor with early-stage non-small cell lung cancer. Specimen: PBMCs, collected at surgery. The CDR3 loop reads CASTSGTSGYNEQFF. CDR3 DNA: TGCGCCAGCACATCCGGGACTAGCGGCTACAATGAGCAGTTCTTC.